The rows below give T cell receptor beta chains drawn from one sample of a study of blood T cell repertoires in COVID-19. Data came from immunoSEQ multiplex PCR; TCRdb stores just in-frame clones and leaves some out. The table has around 470,000 clones, around 90% seen once. The sequencing sample was made of PBMCs or T cells enriched from blood (not recorded which). The receptors stem from a man younger than 35 who had recovered from COVID-19. The CDR3 runs from the conserved cysteine through the conserved F or W.

v_gene | CDR3aa
TRBV11-3 | CASSSDRGDEQFF
TRBV2 | CASSVDSLSGNTIYF
TRBV5-1 | CASSLAGTGVSTGELFF
TRBV10-1 | CASSAYNEQFF
TRBV7-9 | CASSHVEHQITYEQYF
TRBV5-1 | CASSSPILSGAIFAEAFF
TRBV4-1 | CASSQELGGLGSQHF
TRBV12-3/TRBV12-4 | CASSRDIYGYTF
TRBV12-3/TRBV12-4 | CASSSRTGETQYF
TRBV7-2 | CASGRGSRETQYF
TRBV19 | CASSGTGFRETQYF
TRBV5-5 | CASTVRWGPTEAFF
TRBV19 | CASSNGALTSGPLGDTQYF
TRBV5-1 | CASKGTANEKLFF
TRBV10-3 | CAISLDRGITEAFF
TRBV5-8 | CASSLVQRGEQYF
TRBV18 | CASSRSGEGISGYTF
TRBV5-1 | CASSPGGGRTYEQYF
TRBV11-2 | CASSSLAPGTYTYEQYF
TRBV5-4 | CASSPSELNYGYTF
TRBV13 | CASSPGLAVYEQYF
TRBV4-1 | CASSQDPGNSGNTIYF
TRBV6-5 | CASSQGLGDNEQFF
TRBV6-5 | CASTGGNQPQHF
TRBV19 | CASSGGDRRKLFF
TRBV5-1 | CASSAPPGNEQFF
TRBV12-3/TRBV12-4 | CASSFRRGHGYTF